The rows below give T cell receptor beta chains drawn from one sample of a study of early T cells in non-severe SARS-CoV-2 infection. Each CDR3 protein gets one entry after TCRdb re-called the 5' RACE reads with MiXCR. This sample has 60,000 to 75,000 distinct CDR3 sequences; approximately 4.5% occur once, and the top ten carry under 4%. The sequences come from whole blood, collected at baseline. These receptors originate from an adult who was a healthcare worker with PCR-confirmed SARS-CoV-2 infection or an uninfected control (not recorded which). The donor label of this sample is uncertain. The CDR3 runs from the conserved cysteine through the conserved F or W. Fields, in order: CDR3 protein, J gene, V gene, D gene. A D gene is named only where the DNA matches it firmly.

CASSPRRMKQGYSNQPQHF | TRBJ1-5 | TRBV27 | .
CASSQAGYEQYF | TRBJ2-7 | TRBV14 | .
CAWSAGQRPQHF | TRBJ1-5 | TRBV30 | .
CASLPGLETDTQYF | TRBJ2-3 | TRBV7-2 | .
CASSAWQRYNTGELFF | TRBJ2-2 | TRBV2 | .
CASSPLGADTGELFF | TRBJ2-2 | TRBV19 | .
CASSGFTGSQPQHF | TRBJ1-5 | TRBV25-1 | .
CASSRGTEEEAFF | TRBJ1-1 | TRBV6-5 | .
CASSLVSGTETQYF | TRBJ2-5 | TRBV5-5 | .
CASSPRSNTEVFF | TRBJ1-1 | TRBV11-2 | .
CASSQGARGPEAFF | TRBJ1-1 | TRBV3-2 | .
CASSLGTSGEQFF | TRBJ2-1 | TRBV28 | TRBD2
CASSSLPGLQETQYF | TRBJ2-5 | TRBV7-3 | .
CASQKHRGTRTEAFF | TRBJ1-1 | TRBV28 | TRBD1
CASRERNTGELFF | TRBJ2-2 | TRBV10-1 | .
CASSHNRGADTQYF | TRBJ2-3 | TRBV6-6 | TRBD2
CSAKPTFRRYEQYF | TRBJ2-7 | TRBV20-1 | .
CASSTGQPNTEAFF | TRBJ1-1 | TRBV7-9 | .
CASRSRSGTIQETQYF | TRBJ2-5 | TRBV6-5 | TRBD2
CASSYSGTGNYEQYF | TRBJ2-7 | TRBV6-5 | TRBD1
CASSLEQGGEQYF | TRBJ2-7 | TRBV7-6 | TRBD1
CASSLIGLEQYF | TRBJ2-7 | TRBV11-2 | .
CASRYPERPQHF | TRBJ1-5 | TRBV6-6 | .
CASSPRGQVTEAFF | TRBJ1-1 | TRBV25-1 | TRBD1
CASSRGLLDQPQHF | TRBJ1-5 | TRBV5-6 | .
CASSYPDSSNTQYF | TRBJ2-3 | TRBV6-2/TRBV6-3 | .
CASSPGHPGQVAFEAFF | TRBJ1-1 | TRBV7-2 | TRBD1
CSAREIGALLAKNIQYF | TRBJ2-4 | TRBV20-1 | .
CASSLGDTPGSYEQYF | TRBJ2-7 | TRBV7-9 | .
CASSQDRGTNYEQYF | TRBJ2-7 | TRBV4-3 | .
CAIRSRTPGLSPFSGANVLTF | TRBJ2-6 | TRBV10-3 | .
CSATKGQGAGDEQFF | TRBJ2-1 | TRBV20-1 | TRBD1
CASSAEAKGVGYGYTF | TRBJ1-2 | TRBV5-1 | .
CASSSRLAGFTDTQYF | TRBJ2-3 | TRBV7-2 | TRBD2
CASSLRSQKNTEAFF | TRBJ1-1 | TRBV5-1 | .
CASSDGQGHGELFF | TRBJ2-2 | TRBV27 | TRBD1
CASGTGQYNSPLHF | TRBJ1-6 | TRBV28 | .
CSAPIGVTYQETQYF | TRBJ2-5 | TRBV20-1 | .
CASSPTGQGPNEKLFF | TRBJ1-4 | TRBV18 | TRBD1
CASSPTPRRLNTEAFF | TRBJ1-1 | TRBV9 | .
CSAILDTQYF | TRBJ2-3 | TRBV20-1 | .
CASSYEGSRMYEQFF | TRBJ2-1 | TRBV6-2/TRBV6-3 | .
CASSQRLGTQRNTEAFF | TRBJ1-1 | TRBV4-3 | .
CASQGQINEKLFF | TRBJ1-4 | TRBV10-1 | TRBD1
CASSRDRASGTEAFF | TRBJ1-1 | TRBV6-6 | TRBD1
CASTKTTRSSYEQYF | TRBJ2-7 | TRBV6-2/TRBV6-3 | .
CASSPGLVRGYEQYF | TRBJ2-7 | TRBV12-3/TRBV12-4 | TRBD2
CASSSSATEAFF | TRBJ1-1 | TRBV10-1 | .
CASSKGLGQSSYEQYF | TRBJ2-7 | TRBV21-1 | .
CASSLVSRFVGGENYGYTF | TRBJ1-2 | TRBV5-1 | .
CASSRGRNPGELFF | TRBJ2-2 | TRBV7-3 | .
CSVGRGTSTDTQYF | TRBJ2-3 | TRBV29-1 | .
CASTKTDPGNTIYF | TRBJ1-3 | TRBV6-4 | .
CASSWDRGGKLFF | TRBJ1-4 | TRBV6-5 | TRBD1
CASSLARRQGARDAEQFF | TRBJ2-1 | TRBV7-8 | TRBD1
CASSDTYNEQFF | TRBJ2-1 | TRBV5-4 | .
CASSLAPANEQYF | TRBJ2-7 | TRBV5-4 | .
CASSFDRAAAYGYTF | TRBJ1-2 | TRBV27 | TRBD1
CASSLALAGGPDTQYF | TRBJ2-3 | TRBV5-5 | TRBD2
CASSPNAGPAETQYF | TRBJ2-5 | TRBV5-1 | .